This passage covers 19 T cell receptor beta chains from one sample sequenced in a study of OX40 agonist ivuxolimab in advanced cancers. TCRdb's table, derived via immunoSEQ multiplex PCR, lists solely in-frame clones and lacks some. This sample has tens of thousands of clones, with around four fifths found just once. Sample: CD4+ or CD8+ T cells sorted from blood, taken in a trial of the OX40 agonist ivuxolimab. The source is an adult with an advanced solid tumor such as melanoma, head and neck, liver or kidney cancer.

This clone turned up a few times. The chain carries TRBV9 and TRBJ2-1, with a tentative D call TRBD2 (5 bases). Germline CDR1 and CDR2: SGDLS and YYNGEE. Trimming cost V 3 bases and J 4 bases, with 14 bases left between them. This CDR3 contains 15 residues. CDR3 nucleotide sequence: TGTGCCAGCAGCGCTGGACTGTCGGAATACAATGAGCAGTTCTTC. This codes for CASSAGLSEYNEQFF.

This clone rates as medium-sized (0.01 to 0.1%). The chain recombines TRBV5-1 with TRBJ2-2, with 8 bases matching TRBD2. The CDR3 spans 15 residues. V shed 5 bases, J shed 3 bases, and the junction held 6 bases outside the gene matches. The germline gives CDR1 SGHRS, CDR2 YFSETQ. CDR3 sequence (DNA): TGCGCCAGCAGGGTGAGCGGGGGCTACACCGGGGAGCTGTTTTTT. It codes for CASRVSGGYTGELFF.

The chain has TRBV5-4 and TRBJ2-7; 9 positions match TRBD1. V lost 0 bases to trimming and J lost 6 bases; unmatched junction nucleotides: 4. Germline V gene data show CDR1 as SGHNT and CDR2 as YYREEE (reference sequence). The CDR3 covers 14 residues. In nucleotides, the CDR3 is TGTGCCAGCAGCTTGGCGACAGGGGGTCGCGAGCAGTACTTC. It translates to CASSLATGGREQYF. Complete variable domain (other parts from reference TRBV5-4 and TRBJ2-7): ETGVTQSPTHLIKTRGQQVTLRCSSQSGHNTVSWYQQALGQGPQFIFQYYREEENGRGNFPPRFSGLQFPNYSSELNVNALELDDSALYLCASSLATGGREQYFGPGTRLTVT.

V is TRBV6-4 and J is TRBJ2-2, with D unresolved. Germline CDR1 MRHNA, CDR2 SNTAGT. The ends were cut back, 5 bases at V and 0 bases at J, with 7 bases in the middle. CDR3 length: 14 residues. CDR3 bases: TGTGCCAGCAGTACGGACGCGAACACCGGGGAGCTGTTTTTT. Translated: CASSTDANTGELFF.

The V gene is TRBV7-6, the J gene TRBJ2-3, with a weak D call TRBD2 (6 bases). CDR1 is SGHVS and CDR2 is FNYEAQ in the germline V gene. This CDR3 spans 16 amino acids. Trimming removed 0 bases from V and 0 bases from J, with 10 bases in between. DNA of the CDR3: TGTGCCAGCAGCTTAGCTAGCGGCGATAGCACAGATACGCAGTATTTT. Amino acid sequence: CASSLASGDSTDTQYF.

The chain has TRBV6-5 and TRBJ2-2; the D gene is possibly TRBD1 (5 bases). Trimming removed 8 bases from V and 7 bases from J, with 14 bases in between. There are 13 residues in the CDR3. Per the germline V gene, CDR1 is MNHEY and CDR2 is SVGAGI. The CDR3 region is CASLTRQGGELFF. The CDR3 nucleotides read TGTGCCAGCCTAACAAGGCAGGGCGGGGAGCTGTTTTTT.

The rearrangement joins TRBV21-1 to TRBJ1-5; the D call in the table, TRBD1, was not verified against the DNA. TRBV21-1 is marked as a pseudogene. There are 15 residues in the CDR3. The chain's CDR3 is CASAQLGQGWEPQHF. The CDR3 DNA reads TGTGCCAGCGCCCAATTAGGACAGGGGTGGGAGCCCCAGCATTTT.

The chain combines TRBV7-3 with TRBJ1-1; 8 positions agree with TRBD1. Germline CDR1 SGHTA, CDR2 FQGTGA. This CDR3 spans 16 amino acids. The junction had 12 bases not matched to a gene; V was cut back by 5 bases and J by 4 bases. CDR3 DNA sequence: TGTGCCAGCAGCGCAGGGACAGGATTAGGGGGCACTGAAGCTTTCTTT. This encodes CASSAGTGLGGTEAFF.

The rearrangement uses TRBV10-3 and TRBJ1-1; perhaps TRBD1 as D (5 bases). Germline V lookup: CDR1 ENHRY, CDR2 SYGVKD. There are 12 residues in the CDR3. Trimming took off 4 bases at V and 11 bases at J, with 14 bases between the two ends. The CDR3 is CAISGPGVEAFF. As DNA, the CDR3 is TGTGCCATCAGTGGCCCGGGGGTTGAGGCTTTCTTT.

J is TRBJ1-5 and V is TRBV30, with D unresolved. Trimming shortened V by 0 bases and J by 0 bases, and 9 bases separated the two germline ends. CDR1 and CDR2 (germline): GTSNPN, SVGIG (reference sequence). The CDR3 is made up of 15 amino acids. The CDR3 protein is CAWSVPVGSNQPQHF. CDR3 DNA: TGTGCCTGGAGTGTACCCGTGGGTAGCAATCAGCCCCAGCATTTT.

J is TRBJ1-5 and V is TRBV19, with D maybe TRBD1 (5 bases). With 5 bases removed from V and 2 bases from J, the gap between germline ends came to 16 bases. CDR3 length: 16 amino acids. The germline V gene encodes CDR1 LNHDA and CDR2 SQIVND (reference sequence). In nucleotides, the CDR3 is TGTGCCAGTAGTCCCAGCGCGGGGGGTGGCAATCAGCCCCAGCATTTT. This gives the protein CASSPSAGGGNQPQHF.

The genes are TRBV6-4 and TRBJ1-6, with D perhaps TRBD1 (5 bases). The CDR3 extends over 16 amino acids. Germline CDR1 and CDR2: MRHNA and SNTAGT. Trimming left V 6 bases short and J 0 bases short, with 12 bases between. CDR3 sequence (DNA): TGTGCCAGCAGGCCCCAGGGATTCTCCTATAATTCACCCCTCCACTTT. Its translation is CASRPQGFSYNSPLHF.

This clone was recorded once. This sequence joins TRBV6-5 and TRBJ2-1; 8 bases fit TRBD2. The V and J ends lost 0 bases and 4 bases, in that order; junction bases with no gene match: 5. The V gene's germline CDR1 is MNHEY and CDR2 SVGAGI. There are 16 residues in the CDR3. This CDR3 reads CASSYSGTRTYNEQFF. The DNA of the CDR3 is TGTGCCAGCAGTTACTCAGGGACTAGGACTTACAATGAGCAGTTCTTC.

V gene TRBV19 combines with J gene TRBJ1-5; 12 nucleotides agree with TRBD1. The V gene's germline CDR1 is LNHDA and CDR2 SQIVND (reference sequence). J was trimmed by 10 bases and V by 1 base; bases with no gene match: 11. The CDR3 totals 17 residues. CDR3 region: CASSIVAGGQGAVPQHF. CDR3 coding DNA: TGTGCCAGTAGTATAGTAGCTGGGGGACAGGGGGCAGTACCCCAGCATTTT.

This chain links TRBV29-1 with TRBJ2-6; 8 nucleotides line up with TRBD1. The CDR3 contains 14 residues. V dropped 6 bases and J dropped 3; count of bases not matched to a gene: 4. In germline, CDR1 is SQVTM, CDR2 ANQGSEA. The CDR3 DNA reads TGCAGCGTCGGACAGGGACTTGGGGCCAACGTCCTGACTTTC. This codes for CSVGQGLGANVLTF. The complete variable domain, with remaining parts taken from reference TRBV29-1 and TRBJ2-6, reads SAVISQKPSRDICQRGTSLTIQCQVDSQVTMMFWYRQQPGQSLTLIATANQGSEATYESGFVIDKFPISRPNLTFSTLTVSNMSPEDSSIYLCSVGQGLGANVLTFGAGSRLTVL.

This chain connects TRBV18 to TRBJ1-5; a weak D match, TRBD1 (6 bases). This CDR3 has 17 residues. Trimming cost V 3 bases and J 3 bases, with 18 bases left between them. The germline CDR1 and CDR2 sequences are KGHSH and LQKENI. The CDR3 region is CASSPYMGASNNQPQHF. CDR3 DNA sequence: TGTGCCAGCTCACCTTACATGGGGGCATCGAACAATCAGCCCCAGCATTTT. The full variable domain, rest sourced from reference TRBV18 and TRBJ1-5, is NAGVMQNPRHLVRRRGQEARLRCSPMKGHSHVYWYRQLPEEGLKFMVYLQKENIIDESGMPKERFSAEFPKEGPSILRIQQVVRGDSAAYFCASSPYMGASNNQPQHFGDGTRLSIL.

The sample holds one count of this clone. The chain combines TRBV9 with TRBJ2-2; D is unresolved. Germline V gene data show CDR1 as SGDLS and CDR2 as YYNGEE. This CDR3 spans 12 amino acids. Trimming cost V 8 bases and J 3 bases, with 8 bases left between them. This chain's CDR3 is CASRSYTGELFF. DNA of the CDR3: TGTGCCAGTCGGAGCTACACCGGGGAGCTGTTTTTT.

Notes on this clone: The same CDR3 is also encoded by other DNA sequences in this sample. The chain combines TRBV9 with TRBJ1-1; D ambiguous. The V and J ends lost 2 bases and 0 bases respectively, with 8 bases between them. The CDR3 extends over 14 amino acids. Per the germline V gene, CDR1 is SGDLS and CDR2 is YYNGEE. The CDR3 is CASSVGGMNTEAFF. CDR3 nucleotide sequence: TGTGCCAGCAGCGTGGGAGGCATGAACACTGAAGCTTTCTTT.

This clone was observed once. The chain joins TRBV7-3 to TRBJ2-3; TRBD1 might be the D (6 bases). The CDR3 has 14 residues. CDR1 is SGHTA, CDR2 FQGTGA, per germline. The V gene lost 2 bases and the J gene lost 5 bases, with 11 bases spanning the gap. CDR3 in DNA: TGTGCCAGCAGCTTAGGGGGCAGCCTAGATACGCAGTATTTT. This sequence encodes CASSLGGSLDTQYF.